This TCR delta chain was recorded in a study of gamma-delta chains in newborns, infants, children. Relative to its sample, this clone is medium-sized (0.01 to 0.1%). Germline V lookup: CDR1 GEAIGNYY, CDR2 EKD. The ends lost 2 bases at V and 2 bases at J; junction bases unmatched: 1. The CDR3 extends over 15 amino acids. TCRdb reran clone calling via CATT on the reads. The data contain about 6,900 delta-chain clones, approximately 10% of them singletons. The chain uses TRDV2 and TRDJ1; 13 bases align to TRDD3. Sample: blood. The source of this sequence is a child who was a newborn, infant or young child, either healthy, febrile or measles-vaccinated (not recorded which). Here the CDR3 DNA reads TGTGCCTGTGACATACTGGGGGATACGACCGATAAACTCATCTTT. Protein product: CACDILGDTTDKLIF.